Presented here are 14 T cell receptor beta chains from one specimen sequenced in a study of OX40 agonist ivuxolimab in advanced cancers. Data came from immunoSEQ multiplex PCR; TCRdb stores just in-frame clones and leaves some out. The sample contains around 39,000 clones, 79% of which appear only once. This sample comprised CD4+ or CD8+ T cells sorted from blood, obtained in a trial of the OX40 agonist ivuxolimab. The receptors derive from an adult with an advanced solid tumor such as melanoma, head and neck, liver or kidney cancer.

The sample holds one count of this clone. The gene calls are TRBV7-7 and TRBJ2-7; tentative D call: TRBD1 (6 bases). The V end was cut by 2 bases, the J end by 3 bases, with 14 bases between. Germline loops: CDR1 SSHAT, CDR2 FNYEAQ (reference sequence). The CDR3 totals 15 residues. The CDR3 DNA reads TGTGCCAGCAGCTTATTGGCAGGGGAAAGCTACGAGCAGTACTTC. As protein: CASSLLAGESYEQYF.

This clone has only one observation. V is TRBV28 and J is TRBJ2-3; unclear D gene. CDR1 is MDHEN and CDR2 is SYDVKM in the germline V gene. V gave up 2 bases and J gave up 3 bases, with 6 bases separating them. This CDR3 is 13 amino acids long. The CDR3 DNA sequence: TGTGCCAGCAGTTTAATGGGAACAGATACGCAGTATTTT. Protein sequence: CASSLMGTDTQYF.

This chain uses TRBV11-2 with TRBJ2-1; TRBD1 might be the D (5 bases). The germline gives CDR1 SGHAT, CDR2 FQNNGV. With 3 bases removed from V and 0 bases from J, the gap between germline ends came to 12 bases. The CDR3 runs to 16 residues. The CDR3 region is CASSFWGEISYNEQFF. In DNA, the CDR3 is TGTGCCAGCAGCTTTTGGGGCGAAATCTCCTACAATGAGCAGTTCTTC.

V is TRBV4-2 and J is TRBJ2-7; 8 positions match TRBD1. The CDR3 spans 14 residues. Per the germline V gene, CDR1 is LGHNA and CDR2 is YNFKEQ. V was pared by 4 bases and J by 4 bases, with 6 bases of the junction left unmatched. This CDR3 reads CASSPQGAEYEQYF. The CDR3 DNA reads as TGTGCCAGCAGCCCTCAGGGGGCGGAGTACGAGCAGTACTTC.

This rearrangement joins TRBV28 to TRBJ1-2; tentatively, D is TRBD1 (5 bases). The CDR3 length is 15 residues. Germline-derived CDR1 and CDR2 are MDHEN and SYDVKM. V was cut by 2 bases and J by 0 bases, with 10 bases left in between. For the CDR3, the DNA is TGTGCCAGCAGTTTAGACAGCCAATCTAACTATGGCTACACCTTC. Translating it yields CASSLDSQSNYGYTF.

The chain couples TRBV6-1 to TRBJ1-4; D is uncertain. V was pared by 4 bases and J by 8 bases, with 17 bases between. In germline, CDR1 is MNHNS, CDR2 SASEGT. The CDR3 loop spans 15 amino acids. CDR3 region: CASSVPIRGKEKLFF. The DNA of the CDR3 is TGTGCCAGCAGTGTACCCATTAGAGGGAAAGAAAAACTGTTTTTT.

This clone has more than one count but fewer than ten. The chain uses TRBV14 and TRBJ1-2; D is unclear. CDR1 and CDR2 from the germline V gene are SGHDN and FVKESK. The CDR3 spans 14 residues. V was clipped by 1 base and J by 5 bases, with 11 bases between them. Here the CDR3 reads CASSQVPSGYGYTF. The CDR3 DNA reads TGTGCCAGCAGCCAAGTGCCCAGCGGTTATGGCTACACCTTC.

This sequence joins TRBV7-7 and TRBJ2-7; D call uncertain. The CDR3 has 13 amino acids. Germline V gives CDR1 SSHAT, CDR2 FNYEAQ (reference sequence). V was pared by 2 bases and J by 4 bases, with 9 bases between. CDR3 in amino acids: CASSLHLEYEQYF. The CDR3 region has the DNA TGTGCCAGCAGCTTACACCTGGAATACGAGCAGTACTTC.

This chain connects TRBV29-1 to TRBJ1-2, with 7 bases lining up with TRBD1. CDR1 and CDR2 from the germline V gene are SQVTM and ANQGSEA. V was clipped by 5 bases and J by 6 bases; unmatched bases: 9. The CDR3 totals 13 residues. The DNA for the CDR3 is TGCAGCGTTACTACGGGACAGCAGCATGGCTACACCTTC. Translated, it gives CSVTTGQQHGYTF.

The chain couples TRBV28 to TRBJ1-6, with D maybe TRBD1 (6 bases). This CDR3 is 14 amino acids long. The V end lost 7 bases, the J end lost 7 bases, and 14 bases lay between the germline ends. Germline V CDR1 and CDR2: MDHEN, SYDVKM. CDR3 coding DNA: TGTGCCAGCACTGCGGGGCAGGGGAATTCACCCCTCCACTTT. This gives the protein CASTAGQGNSPLHF. The full variable domain, its missing parts supplied by reference TRBV28 and TRBJ1-6, is DVKVTQSSRYLVKRTGEKVFLECVQDMDHENMFWYRQDPGLGLRLIYFSYDVKMKEKGDIPEGYSVSREKKERFSLILESASTNQTSMYLCASTAGQGNSPLHFGNGTRLTVT.

The genes are TRBV27 and TRBJ2-7, with unresolved D. V was pared by 1 base and J by 5 bases, with 15 bases between. CDR3 length: 15 residues. Germline-derived CDR1 and CDR2 are MNHEY and SMNVEV (reference sequence). CDR3 DNA sequence: TGTGCCAGCAGTTTATACCTAAGACATCCTCACGAGCAGTACTTC. Protein sequence: CASSLYLRHPHEQYF.

V usage is TRBV14 and J usage is TRBJ1-2; tentative D call: TRBD1 (6 bases). Germline V gene sequence: CDR1 SGHDN, CDR2 FVKESK. The CDR3 totals 15 residues. The V end was cut by 3 bases, the J end by 6 bases, with 17 bases between. The CDR3 bases are TGTGCCAGCAGCCACAGGGTAATGGGGGCGAATGGCTACACCTTC. It yields the protein CASSHRVMGANGYTF.

The chain recombines TRBV11-2 with TRBJ2-2; 15 nucleotides agree with TRBD2. The junction had 7 bases not matched to a gene; V was cut back by 5 bases and J by 3 bases. The CDR3 extends over 18 amino acids. Looked up from germline, CDR1 is SGHAT and CDR2 is FQNNGV. The DNA of the CDR3 is TGTGCCAGCAGCGGACTAGCGGGGGGGCTAGGGGACACCGGGGAGCTGTTTTTT. Translated, it gives CASSGLAGGLGDTGELFF.

The chain combines TRBV11-2 with TRBJ2-3, with 14 nucleotides matching TRBD2. CDR3 size: 17 residues. The ends lost 5 bases at V and 1 base at J; junction bases unmatched: 5. Germline V gene data show CDR1 as SGHAT and CDR2 as FQNNGV. CDR3: CASSPGTSGGRTDTQYF. CDR3 in DNA: TGTGCCAGCAGCCCGGGGACTAGCGGGGGCCGCACAGATACGCAGTATTTT. The entire variable domain, with the rest obtained from reference TRBV11-2 and TRBJ2-3, is as follows: EAGVAQSPRYKIIEKRQSVAFWCNPISGHATLYWYQQILGQGPKLLIQFQNNGVVDDSQLPKDRFSAERLKGVDSTLKIQPAKLEDSAVYLCASSPGTSGGRTDTQYFGPGTRLTVL.